These 27 T cell receptor beta chains share one sample of origin, sequenced in a study of shared clonotypes between healthy human individuals. Profiling relied on immunoSEQ multiplex PCR, and the TCRdb table lists in-frame clones only, not all of them. The sample comprises approximately 530,000 clones, 95% to 96% of which are singletons, and 0.05% to 0.08% rests with the top ten. The sequenced material came from naive CD4+ T cells sorted from blood. Subset in this sample: CD45RA+ positively selected. These receptors were obtained from a woman in her 30s in good health.

This clone was detected only a few times. This chain connects TRBV6-7 to TRBJ2-2, with D maybe TRBD1 (6 bases). TRBV6-7 is an ORF; its function is uncertain. Trimming removed 6 bases from V and 6 bases from J, with 14 bases in between. The length of the CDR3 is 14 residues. The CDR3, as DNA: TGTGCCAGCAGCAAACAGGGTATCGCCGGGGAGCTGTTTTTT. It encodes CASSKQGIAGELFF.

The rearrangement uses TRBV4-2 and TRBJ2-5; 8 nucleotides match TRBD2. The DNA end lines up better with TRBJ2-7; the J call may be wrong. CDR1 is LGHNA, CDR2 YNFKEQ, per germline. The CDR3 has 14 residues. The CDR3 loop is CASSQGGTRHEQYF. For the CDR3, the DNA is TGTGCCAGCAGCCAAGGTGGGACTAGGCACGAGCAGTACTTC.

This chain joins TRBV9 and TRBJ2-1; D gene uncertain. This CDR3 spans 19 amino acids. Germline V CDR1 and CDR2: SGDLS, YYNGEE. Trimming cost V 0 bases and J 2 bases, with 21 bases left between them. The DNA for the CDR3 is TGTGCCAGCAGCGTAGGGCTTCGGGTCCGTGCTGGCCCCTACAATGAGCAGTTCTTC. Its protein is CASSVGLRVRAGPYNEQFF.

V gene TRBV7-7 combines with J gene TRBJ2-1; either TRBD1 or TRBD2 may supply D (5 bases each). This CDR3 has 16 amino acids. Trimming took off 2 bases at V and 1 base at J, with 12 bases between the two ends. Germline CDR1 and CDR2: SSHAT and FNYEAQ (reference sequence). CDR3 DNA sequence: TGTGCCAGCAGCTTATATTGGGACCTTTCCTACAATGAGCAGTTCTTC. Translated: CASSLYWDLSYNEQFF.

The chain links TRBV19 to TRBJ1-4, with D perhaps TRBD1 (6 bases). Germline loops: CDR1 LNHDA, CDR2 SQIVND (reference sequence). The CDR3 contains 14 residues. V lost 6 bases and J 0 bases, leaving 8 bases between the germline ends. The CDR3 loop reads CASRRTATNEKLFF. The CDR3, as DNA: TGTGCCAGTAGGAGGACAGCAACTAATGAAAAACTGTTTTTT.

This chain connects TRBV28 to TRBJ2-1; D is ambiguous. The CDR3 length is 12 residues. V was pared by 11 bases and J by 4 bases, with 12 bases between. Germline V lookup: CDR1 MDHEN, CDR2 SYDVKM. The chain's CDR3 is CAAGTAYNEQFF. Written as DNA, the CDR3 is TGTGCCGCCGGAACCGCGTACAATGAGCAGTTCTTC.

The V call is TRBV28, the J call TRBJ1-2; TRBD1 might be the D (6 bases). Trimming removed 5 bases at V and 0 bases at J, with 19 bases between. This CDR3 has 17 amino acids. Per the germline V gene, CDR1 is MDHEN and CDR2 is SYDVKM. The CDR3 loop reads CASSPRKRDIANYGYTF. DNA of the CDR3: TGTGCCAGCAGTCCGCGTAAACGGGACATCGCTAACTATGGCTACACCTTC.

The V call is TRBV5-4, the J call TRBJ2-7; no firm D call. The CDR3 covers 16 residues. CDR1 SGHNT and CDR2 YYREEE come from the germline V gene (reference sequence). With 4 bases removed from V and 3 bases from J, the gap between germline ends came to 20 bases. CDR3 protein: CASSPTGRPDDYEQYF. CDR3 nucleotides: TGTGCCAGCAGCCCTACCGGTAGGCCGGATGACTACGAGCAGTACTTC.

The chain has TRBV19 and TRBJ2-1; possibly TRBD1 or TRBD2 for D (5 bases each). V lost 4 bases and J 9 bases, leaving 19 bases between the germline ends. The CDR3 spans 15 residues. Germline V gene data show CDR1 as LNHDA and CDR2 as SQIVND (reference sequence). CDR3 in DNA: TGTGCCAGTAGTAGGGATAGGGGCGTGGCGGGTGAGCAGTTCTTC. This encodes CASSRDRGVAGEQFF.

The V gene is TRBV5-5, the J gene TRBJ1-1; no definite D call. Germline V lookup: CDR1 SGHKS, CDR2 YYEKEE (reference sequence). Between the trimmed V and J ends, which lost 4 bases and 0 bases, there was a span of 7 bases. The CDR3 consists of 13 residues. CDR3 sequence (DNA): TGTGCCAGCAGCCTAGGGATGAACACTGAAGCTTTCTTT. Its translation is CASSLGMNTEAFF. The variable domain in full, completed from reference TRBV5-5 and TRBJ1-1, reads DAGVTQSPTHLIKTRGQQVTLRCSPISGHKSVSWYQQVLGQGPQFIFQYYEKEERGRGNFPDRFSARQFPNYSSELNVNALLLGDSALYLCASSLGMNTEAFFGQGTRLTVV.

This clone was recorded only once. The genes are TRBV28 and TRBJ2-5; D possibly corresponds to TRBD1 (6 bases). The assigned J gene may be wrong: the sequence end matches TRBJ2-7 better. The germline V gene has CDR1 MDHEN and CDR2 SYDVKM. This CDR3 has 13 amino acids. As DNA, the CDR3 is TGTGCCAGCGCGTGGAGCAGGGGCTACGAGCAGTACTTC. This translates into CASAWSRGYEQYF.

J is TRBJ1-5 and V is TRBV27, with 8 positions matching TRBD1. V was clipped by 4 bases and J by 7 bases; unmatched bases: 6. This CDR3 is built from 14 residues. Looked up from germline, CDR1 is MNHEY and CDR2 is SMNVEV (reference sequence). The CDR3 DNA sequence: TGTGCCAGCAGTTGGCAGGGGGCCGGGCAGCCCCAGCATTTT. It encodes CASSWQGAGQPQHF.

The genes are TRBV6-1 and TRBJ1-5; a possible D gene is TRBD1 (5 bases). V lost 4 bases and J lost 4, with 17 bases in between. This CDR3 is built from 16 residues. Germline CDR1 and CDR2: MNHNS and SASEGT. The CDR3, as DNA: TGTGCCAGCAGTGCAGGGAGCCTCCTACCTAATCAGCCCCAGCATTTT. It is translated as CASSAGSLLPNQPQHF.

This chain joins TRBV7-9 and TRBJ1-2, with D possibly matching TRBD1 (5 bases). CDR1 and CDR2 from the germline V gene are SEHNR and FQNEAQ (reference sequence). Trimming shortened V by 5 bases and J by 6 bases, and 22 bases separated the two germline ends. The CDR3 length is 16 residues. In DNA, the CDR3 is TGTGCCAGCAGCCCCCCCACCCTAGAGCAGGGTGATGGCTACACCTTC. It is translated as CASSPPTLEQGDGYTF.

In this sample, this clone turned up once. The V call is TRBV10-3, the J call TRBJ1-2; perhaps TRBD1 as D (5 bases). Germline V gene lookup returns CDR1 ENHRY and CDR2 SYGVKD. Trimming cost V 11 bases and J 4 bases, with 14 bases left between them. This CDR3 comprises 12 residues. The CDR3 spells CALQTASYGYTF. For the CDR3, the DNA is TGTGCCTTACAGACAGCATCCTATGGCTACACCTTC.

The chain employs TRBV6-5 and TRBJ2-2; D is unclear. With 8 bases removed from V and 1 base from J, the gap between germline ends came to 11 bases. The CDR3 contains 14 residues. Looked up from germline, CDR1 is MNHEY and CDR2 is SVGAGI. CDR3: CASHRPGNTGELFF. The CDR3 DNA reads as TGTGCCAGCCACCGCCCGGGGAACACCGGGGAGCTGTTTTTT.

The CDR3 is CASSLGVGRRWETQYF. The CDR3 DNA follows: TGTGCCAGCAGCTTAGGTGTCGGGAGGAGATGGGAGACCCAGTACTTC. V is TRBV11-2 and J is TRBJ2-5; 7 bases map to TRBD2. This CDR3 comprises 16 residues. Germline CDR1 and CDR2: SGHAT and FQNNGV. Trimming removed 1 base from V and 5 bases from J; junction bases left unmatched: 10.

This clone was recorded only once. The chain combines TRBV2 with TRBJ1-2; D gene unclear. The V end lost 3 bases, the J end lost 4 bases, and 12 bases lay between the germline ends. Per germline, CDR1 SNHLY and CDR2 FYNNEI. This CDR3 contains 14 residues. The chain's CDR3 is CASSEASVSYGYTF. CDR3 nucleotide sequence: TGTGCCAGCAGTGAGGCGTCGGTGTCCTATGGCTACACCTTC.

The CDR3, as DNA: TGTGCCAGCAGTTCGGGGTTCGAGCAGTACTTC. Translating gives CASSSGFEQYF. The chain joins TRBV2 to TRBJ2-7; tentative D call: TRBD2 (5 bases). V was cut by 5 bases and J by 6 bases, with 8 bases left in between. Looked up from germline, CDR1 is SNHLY and CDR2 is FYNNEI. The CDR3 length is 11 residues.

This clone was counted a single time. The chain is built from TRBV7-9 and TRBJ2-7, with TRBD1 matching over 8 bases. V lost 5 bases and J lost 4; bases outside the gene matches: 10. Per the germline V gene, CDR1 is SEHNR and CDR2 is FQNEAQ (reference sequence). The CDR3 spans 15 residues. CDR3: CASSTTSDRAYEQYF. The CDR3 nucleotides read TGTGCCAGCAGCACTACATCGGACAGGGCTTACGAGCAGTACTTC.

Notes on this clone: This sample includes further DNA sequences coding for the same CDR3. The CDR3 reads CASRSTDTQYF. As DNA, the CDR3 is TGTGCCAGCCGGTCCACAGATACGCAGTATTTT. This chain uses TRBV6-5 with TRBJ2-3, with D uncertain. This CDR3 comprises 11 residues. The ends were cut back, 8 bases at V and 2 bases at J, with 5 bases in the middle. Looked up from germline, CDR1 is MNHEY and CDR2 is SVGAGI.

This chain joins TRBV27 and TRBJ2-7; D gene unclear. The CDR3 contains 13 residues. Per germline, CDR1 MNHEY and CDR2 SMNVEV (reference sequence). Trimming left V 5 bases short and J 2 bases short, with 10 bases between. DNA of the CDR3: TGTGCCAGCAGTGCCCCTCGTACCTACGAGCAGTACTTC. This sequence encodes CASSAPRTYEQYF.

The chain carries TRBV28 and TRBJ1-5; 10 nucleotides agree with TRBD1. J was trimmed by 7 bases and V by 1 base; bases with no gene match: 10. This CDR3 spans 17 amino acids. Germline CDR1 and CDR2: MDHEN and SYDVKM. The CDR3 coding sequence is TGTGCCAGCAGTTTATTGGGGACAGGGGCTCGTGAACAGCCCCAGCATTTT. As protein: CASSLLGTGAREQPQHF. The entire variable domain, with the rest obtained from reference TRBV28 and TRBJ1-5, is as follows: DVKVTQSSRYLVKRTGEKVFLECVQDMDHENMFWYRQDPGLGLRLIYFSYDVKMKEKGDIPEGYSVSREKKERFSLILESASTNQTSMYLCASSLLGTGAREQPQHFGDGTRLSIL.

The rearrangement joins TRBV5-4 to TRBJ2-5; D possibly uses TRBD1 or TRBD2 (6 bases each). Matching the DNA end better, TRBJ2-7 makes the J call doubtful. This CDR3 region has 17 residues. CDR1 and CDR2 (germline): SGHNT, YYREEE (reference sequence). Written as DNA, the CDR3 is TGTGCCAGCAGCTGGGGGGTGACAGGATCCGGCTCCTACGAGCAGTACTTC. This gives the protein CASSWGVTGSGSYEQYF.

The chain recombines TRBV5-1 with TRBJ2-5; 16 bases fit TRBD2. Germline CDR1 and CDR2: SGHRS and YFSETQ. J lost 5 bases, V lost 7 bases, and 8 bases had no gene match. This CDR3 has 16 residues. The CDR3 here is CASLGLAGGARETQYF. As DNA, the CDR3 is TGCGCCAGCTTGGGACTAGCGGGAGGGGCCCGGGAGACCCAGTACTTC.

The chain's CDR3 is CASSGPGQYEQYF. CDR3 DNA: TGTGCCAGCAGTGGCCCGGGGCAGTACGAGCAGTACTTC. The rearrangement joins TRBV25-1 to TRBJ2-7, with D tentatively TRBD1 or TRBD2 (5 bases each). Germline CDR1 reads MGHDK; CDR2 reads SYGVNS. CDR3 size: 13 residues. Trimming removed 4 bases at V and 4 bases at J, with 11 bases between.

The chain is built from TRBV13 and TRBJ2-3; D is perhaps TRBD1 (6 bases). Trimming stripped 5 bases from V and 4 bases from J, with 16 bases between. The germline V gene has CDR1 PRHDT and CDR2 FYEKMQ (reference sequence). The CDR3 consists of 15 residues. CDR3 DNA sequence: TGTGCCAGCAGCCCAGAAACAGGGCTTGCAGATACGCAGTATTTT. Its protein product is CASSPETGLADTQYF.